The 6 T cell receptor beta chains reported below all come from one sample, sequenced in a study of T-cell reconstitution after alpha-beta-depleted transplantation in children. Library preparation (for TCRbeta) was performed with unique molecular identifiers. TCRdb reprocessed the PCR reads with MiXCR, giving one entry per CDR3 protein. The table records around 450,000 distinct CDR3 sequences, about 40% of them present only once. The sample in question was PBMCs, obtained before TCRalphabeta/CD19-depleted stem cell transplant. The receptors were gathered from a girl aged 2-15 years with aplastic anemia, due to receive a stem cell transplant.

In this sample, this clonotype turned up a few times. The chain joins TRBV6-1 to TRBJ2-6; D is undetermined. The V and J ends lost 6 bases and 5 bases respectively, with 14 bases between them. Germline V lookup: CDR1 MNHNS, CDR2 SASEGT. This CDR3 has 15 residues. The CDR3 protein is CASSAKGGWANVLTF. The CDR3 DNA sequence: TGTGCCAGCAGCGCAAAGGGTGGTTGGGCCAACGTCCTGACTTTC.

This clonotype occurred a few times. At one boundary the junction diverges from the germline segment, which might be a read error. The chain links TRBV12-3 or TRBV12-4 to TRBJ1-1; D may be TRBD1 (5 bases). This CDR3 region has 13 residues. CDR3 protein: CASSLKGNAEAFF. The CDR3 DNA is TGTGCCAGCAGTTTAAAGGGGAACGCTGAAGCTTTCTTT.

The CDR3 loop reads CASSPRGWGNEKLFF. CDR3 DNA sequence: TGTGCCAGCAGTCCACGGGGATGGGGAAATGAAAAACTGTTTTTT. The chain combines TRBV7-2 with TRBJ1-4; D gene unclear. This CDR3 is built from 15 residues. The germline V gene has CDR1 SGHTA and CDR2 FQGNSA. Deletions cut 6 bases from V and 5 bases from J, with 16 bases between.

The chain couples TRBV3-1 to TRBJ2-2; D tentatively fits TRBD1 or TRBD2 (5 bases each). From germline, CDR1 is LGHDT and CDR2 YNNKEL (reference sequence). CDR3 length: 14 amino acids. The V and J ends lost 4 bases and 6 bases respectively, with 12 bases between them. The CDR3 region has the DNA TGTGCCAGCAGCCCCCACGGGACCGCCGGGGAGCTGTTTTTT. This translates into CASSPHGTAGELFF.

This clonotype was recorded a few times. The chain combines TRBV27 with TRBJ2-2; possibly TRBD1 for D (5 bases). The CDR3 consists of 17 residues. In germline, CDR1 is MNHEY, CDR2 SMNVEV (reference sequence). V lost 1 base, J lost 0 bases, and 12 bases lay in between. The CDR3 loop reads CASSLFQGGANTGELFF. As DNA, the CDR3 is TGTGCCAGCAGTTTATTCCAGGGTGGCGCGAACACCGGGGAGCTGTTTTTT.

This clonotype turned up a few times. CDR3 coding DNA: TGTGCCAGCAGCGCGGTAGGGGCGTTCGAGCAGTACTTC. Residues: CASSAVGAFEQYF. The rearrangement uses TRBV7-2 and TRBJ2-7; D might be TRBD1 (5 bases). Germline V gene sequence: CDR1 SGHTA, CDR2 FQGNSA. This CDR3 contains 13 residues. Trimming left V 5 bases short and J 6 bases short, with 14 bases between. The variable domain in full, completed from reference TRBV7-2 and TRBJ2-7, reads GAGVSQSPSNKVTEKGKDVELRCDPISGHTALYWYRQSLGQGLEFLIYFQGNSAPDKSGLPSDRFSAERTGGSVSTLTIQRTQQEDSAVYLCASSAVGAFEQYFGPGTRLTVT.